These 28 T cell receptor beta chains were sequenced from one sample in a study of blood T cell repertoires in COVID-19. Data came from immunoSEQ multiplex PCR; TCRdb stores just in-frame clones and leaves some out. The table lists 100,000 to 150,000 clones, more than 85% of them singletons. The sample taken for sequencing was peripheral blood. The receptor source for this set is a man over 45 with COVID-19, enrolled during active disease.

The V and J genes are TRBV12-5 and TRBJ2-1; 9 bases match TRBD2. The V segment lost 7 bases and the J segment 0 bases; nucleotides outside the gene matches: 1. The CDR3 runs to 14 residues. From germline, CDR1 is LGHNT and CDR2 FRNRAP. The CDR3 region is CASVSGSSYNEQFF. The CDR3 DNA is TGTGCTAGTGTTAGCGGGAGCTCCTACAATGAGCAGTTCTTC.

In nucleotides, the CDR3 is TGTGCCAGCAGCTTGGGGACTGTTACCTACGAGCAGTACTTC. Protein sequence: CASSLGTVTYEQYF. The J gene is TRBJ2-7, the V gene TRBV5-6; D possibly corresponds to TRBD2 (5 bases). The CDR3 length is 14 residues. The germline V gene has CDR1 SGHDT and CDR2 YYEEEE. The V end was cut by 0 bases, the J end by 2 bases, with 9 bases between.

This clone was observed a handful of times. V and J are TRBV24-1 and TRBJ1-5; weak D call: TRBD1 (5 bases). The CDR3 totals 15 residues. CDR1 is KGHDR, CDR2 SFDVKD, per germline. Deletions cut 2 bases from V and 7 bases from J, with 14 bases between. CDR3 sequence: CATSDSQGGGQPQHF. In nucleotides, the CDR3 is TGTGCCACCAGTGATTCCCAGGGAGGAGGGCAGCCCCAGCATTTT.

CDR3 in amino acids: CASRPGFNAEAFF. CDR3 DNA: TGTGCCAGCAGGCCAGGGTTTAACGCTGAAGCTTTCTTT. The chain carries TRBV12-3 or TRBV12-4 and TRBJ1-1; possible D gene TRBD1, 5 bases. The CDR3 has 13 residues. Deletions cut 6 bases from V and 6 bases from J, with 14 bases between.

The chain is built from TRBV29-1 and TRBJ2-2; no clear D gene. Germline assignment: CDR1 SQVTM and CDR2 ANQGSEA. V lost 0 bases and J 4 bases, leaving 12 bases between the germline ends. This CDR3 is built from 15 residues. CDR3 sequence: CSVEDRRHSTGELFF. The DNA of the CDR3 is TGCAGCGTTGAAGATCGAAGACATTCCACCGGGGAGCTGTTTTTT.

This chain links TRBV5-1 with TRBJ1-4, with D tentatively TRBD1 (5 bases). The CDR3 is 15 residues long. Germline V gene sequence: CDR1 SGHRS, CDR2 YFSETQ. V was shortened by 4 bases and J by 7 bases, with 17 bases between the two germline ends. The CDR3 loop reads CASSSAGGSVEKLFF. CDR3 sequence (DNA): TGCGCCAGCAGCAGTGCCGGGGGGAGTGTTGAAAAACTGTTTTTT. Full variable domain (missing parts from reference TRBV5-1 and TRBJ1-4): KAGVTQTPRYLIKTRGQQVTLSCSPISGHRSVSWYQQTPGQGLQFLFEYFSETQRNKGNFPGRFSGRQFSNSRSEMNVSTLELGDSALYLCASSSAGGSVEKLFFGSGTQLSVL.

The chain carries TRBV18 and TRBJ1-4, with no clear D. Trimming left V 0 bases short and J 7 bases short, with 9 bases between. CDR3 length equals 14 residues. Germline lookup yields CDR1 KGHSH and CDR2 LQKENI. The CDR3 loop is CASSPPSASEKLFF. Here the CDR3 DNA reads TGTGCCAGCTCACCACCCTCCGCTAGTGAAAAACTGTTTTTT.

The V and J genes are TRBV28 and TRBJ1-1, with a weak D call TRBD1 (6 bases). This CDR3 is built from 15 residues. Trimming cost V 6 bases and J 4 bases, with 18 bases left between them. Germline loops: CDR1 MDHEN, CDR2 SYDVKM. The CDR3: CASRLDRSQSTEAFF. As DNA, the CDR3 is TGTGCCAGCAGACTGGACAGATCCCAGAGCACTGAAGCTTTCTTT.

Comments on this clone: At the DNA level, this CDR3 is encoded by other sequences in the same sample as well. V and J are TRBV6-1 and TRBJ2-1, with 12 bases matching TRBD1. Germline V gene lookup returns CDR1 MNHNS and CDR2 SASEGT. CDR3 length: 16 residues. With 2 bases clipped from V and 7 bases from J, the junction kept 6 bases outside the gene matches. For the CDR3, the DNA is TGTGCCAGCAGTGAACCGGGACAGGGGGCCGGGAATGAGCAGTTCTTC. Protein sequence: CASSEPGQGAGNEQFF.

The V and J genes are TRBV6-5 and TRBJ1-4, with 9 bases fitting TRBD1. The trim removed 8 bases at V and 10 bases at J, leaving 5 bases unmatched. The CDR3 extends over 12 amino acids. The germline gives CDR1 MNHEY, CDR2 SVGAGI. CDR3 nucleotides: TGTGCCAGCGGGACAGGGTTCGCAAAACTGTTTTTT. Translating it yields CASGTGFAKLFF.

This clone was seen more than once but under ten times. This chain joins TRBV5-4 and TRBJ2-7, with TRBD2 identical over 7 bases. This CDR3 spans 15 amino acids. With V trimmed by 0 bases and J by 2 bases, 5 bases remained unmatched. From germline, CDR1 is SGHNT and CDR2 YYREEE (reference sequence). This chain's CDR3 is CASSLGRELTYEQYV. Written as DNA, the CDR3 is TGTGCCAGCAGCTTGGGGCGGGAGCTAACCTACGAGCAGTACGTC.

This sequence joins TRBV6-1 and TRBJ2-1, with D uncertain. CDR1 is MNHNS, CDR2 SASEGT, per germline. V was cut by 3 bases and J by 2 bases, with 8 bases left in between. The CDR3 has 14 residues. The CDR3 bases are TGTGCCAGCAGTGATCGGTCCCCCTACAATGAGCAGTTCTTC. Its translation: CASSDRSPYNEQFF.

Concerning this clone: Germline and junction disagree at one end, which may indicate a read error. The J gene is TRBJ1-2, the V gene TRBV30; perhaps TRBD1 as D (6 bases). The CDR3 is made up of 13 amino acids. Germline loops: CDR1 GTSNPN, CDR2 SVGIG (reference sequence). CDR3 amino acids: CACSGQPPYGYTF. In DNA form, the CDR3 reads TGTGCCTGCAGTGGACAGCCCCCCTATGGCTACACCTTC.

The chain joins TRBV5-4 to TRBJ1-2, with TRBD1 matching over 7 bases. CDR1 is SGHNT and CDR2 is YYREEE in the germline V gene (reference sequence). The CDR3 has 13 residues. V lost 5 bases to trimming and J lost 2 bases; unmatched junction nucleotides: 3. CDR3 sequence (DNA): TGTGCCAGCAGGCAACAGGGGAACTATGGCTACACCTTC. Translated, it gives CASRQQGNYGYTF.

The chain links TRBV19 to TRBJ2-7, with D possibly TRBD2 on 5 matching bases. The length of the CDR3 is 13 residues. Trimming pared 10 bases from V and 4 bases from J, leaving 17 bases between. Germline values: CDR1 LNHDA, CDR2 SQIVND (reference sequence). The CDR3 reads CATRGQRAYEQYF. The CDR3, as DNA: TGTGCCACCCGCGGGCAAAGGGCATACGAGCAGTACTTC.

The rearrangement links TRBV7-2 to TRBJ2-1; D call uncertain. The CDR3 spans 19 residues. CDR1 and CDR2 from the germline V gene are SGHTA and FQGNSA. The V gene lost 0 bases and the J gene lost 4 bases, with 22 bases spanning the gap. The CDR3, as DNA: TGTGCCAGCAGCTTAGCTTTCAGGATCACGGCAAAGTTATACAATGAGCAGTTCTTC. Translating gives CASSLAFRITAKLYNEQFF.

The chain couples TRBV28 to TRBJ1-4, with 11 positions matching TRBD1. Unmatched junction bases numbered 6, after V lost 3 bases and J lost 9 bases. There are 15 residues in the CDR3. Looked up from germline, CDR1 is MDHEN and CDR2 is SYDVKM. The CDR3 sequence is CASSFRTGGVQKLFF. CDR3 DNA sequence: TGTGCCAGCAGTTTCCGGACAGGGGGCGTGCAAAAACTGTTTTTT.

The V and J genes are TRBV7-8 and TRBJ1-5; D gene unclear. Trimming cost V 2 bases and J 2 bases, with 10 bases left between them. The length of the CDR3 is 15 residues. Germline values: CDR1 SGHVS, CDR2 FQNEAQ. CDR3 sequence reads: CASSLQEGGNQPQHF. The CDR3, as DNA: TGTGCCAGCAGCTTACAGGAGGGTGGCAATCAGCCCCAGCATTTT.

The CDR3 sequence: CASSSPGQGFSEQYF. Here the CDR3 DNA reads TGTGCCAGCAGTTCCCCGGGACAGGGGTTCTCCGAGCAGTACTTC. This chain connects TRBV6-5 to TRBJ2-7; 10 positions match TRBD1. The CDR3 contains 15 residues. V shed 4 bases, J shed 6 bases, and the junction held 9 bases outside the gene matches. Per germline, CDR1 MNHEY and CDR2 SVGAGI.

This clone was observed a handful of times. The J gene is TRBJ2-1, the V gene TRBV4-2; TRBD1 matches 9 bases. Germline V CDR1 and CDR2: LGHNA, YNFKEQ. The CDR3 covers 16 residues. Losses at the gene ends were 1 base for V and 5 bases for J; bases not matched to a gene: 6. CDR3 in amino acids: CASSQGPQGANNEQFF. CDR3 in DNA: TGTGCCAGCAGCCAAGGCCCACAGGGGGCAAACAATGAGCAGTTCTTC.

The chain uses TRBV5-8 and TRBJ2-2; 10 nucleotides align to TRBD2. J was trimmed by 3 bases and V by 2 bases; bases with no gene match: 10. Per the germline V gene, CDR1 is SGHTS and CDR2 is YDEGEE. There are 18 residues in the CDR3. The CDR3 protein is CASSFRTTAGGDTGELFF. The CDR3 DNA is TGTGCCAGCAGCTTTCGGACTACAGCGGGAGGGGACACCGGGGAGCTGTTTTTT.

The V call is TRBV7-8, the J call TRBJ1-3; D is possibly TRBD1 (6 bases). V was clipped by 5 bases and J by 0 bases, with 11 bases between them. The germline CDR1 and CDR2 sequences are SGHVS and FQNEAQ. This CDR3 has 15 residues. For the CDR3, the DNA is TGTGCCAGCAGCCGCGGACAGCTCTCTGGAAACACCATATATTTT. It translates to CASSRGQLSGNTIYF.

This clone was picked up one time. CDR3 coding DNA: TGCAGCGTTCTGGGCCCCGCAACTAATGAAAAACTGTTTTTT. This sequence encodes CSVLGPATNEKLFF. The chain combines TRBV29-1 with TRBJ1-4; D gene uncertain. CDR3 length: 14 residues. V dropped 5 bases and J dropped 0 bases, with 10 bases sitting between them. Germline V gene lookup returns CDR1 SQVTM and CDR2 ANQGSEA.

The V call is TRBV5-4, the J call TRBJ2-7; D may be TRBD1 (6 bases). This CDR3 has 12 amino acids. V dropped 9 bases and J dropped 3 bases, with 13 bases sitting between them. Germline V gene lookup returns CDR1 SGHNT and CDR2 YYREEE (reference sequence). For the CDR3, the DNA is TGTGCCACCCGGGAACAGGGCTACGAGCAGTACTTC. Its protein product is CATREQGYEQYF.

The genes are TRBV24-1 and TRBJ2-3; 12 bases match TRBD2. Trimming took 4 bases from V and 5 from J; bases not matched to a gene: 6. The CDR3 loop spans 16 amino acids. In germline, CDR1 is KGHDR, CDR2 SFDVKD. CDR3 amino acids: CATSDRTSGTEDTQYF. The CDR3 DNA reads TGTGCCACCAGTGACCGGACTAGCGGGACGGAAGATACGCAGTATTTT.

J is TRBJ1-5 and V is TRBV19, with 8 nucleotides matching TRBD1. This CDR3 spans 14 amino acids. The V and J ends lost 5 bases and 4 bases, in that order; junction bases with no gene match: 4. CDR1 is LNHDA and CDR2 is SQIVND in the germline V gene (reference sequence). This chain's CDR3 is CASSLRTGNQPQHF. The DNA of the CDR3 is TGTGCCAGTAGTCTTCGGACAGGGAATCAGCCCCAGCATTTT.

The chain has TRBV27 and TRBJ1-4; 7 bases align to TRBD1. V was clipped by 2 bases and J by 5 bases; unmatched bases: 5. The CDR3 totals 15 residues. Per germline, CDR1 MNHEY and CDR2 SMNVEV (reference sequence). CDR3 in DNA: TGTGCCAGCAGTTTAAACAGGGGATACAATGAAAAACTGTTTTTT. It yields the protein CASSLNRGYNEKLFF.

In nucleotides, the CDR3 is TGCAGTGCTAGTTGGGACAGGACCTACGAGCAGTACTTC. This codes for CSASWDRTYEQYF. This chain joins TRBV20-1 and TRBJ2-7; TRBD1 matches at 8 bases. The V segment lost 3 bases and the J segment 2 bases; nucleotides outside the gene matches: 3. The CDR3 is 13 residues long. Germline V gives CDR1 DFQATT, CDR2 SNEGSKA (reference sequence).